These T cell receptor beta chains were read from a single sample in a study of regulatory T cells in long-lasting Graves disease. TCRdb independently ran MiXCR on the multiplex PCR reads; one entry per CDR3 protein. The table has some 370,000 distinct CDR3 sequences, more than 20% seen once; the top ten hold about 27%. Material: peripheral blood mononuclear cells (PBMCs), obtained when the disease was refractory, from a patient treated with antithyroid drugs. The receptor source for this set is a woman between 40 and 55 years old with Graves disease. Both conserved end residues are part of each CDR3. The order of the fields is V gene, clone size, J gene, D gene, CDR3 protein, CDR3 DNA. A D gene is named only where the DNA matches it firmly. Rows give clone size only sometimes, using once, few, many, or a class for an expanded clone.

>TRBV6-1|-|TRBJ2-5|-
CATKTGQRETQYF
TGTGCCACCAAGACCGGACAGAGAGAGACCCAGTACTTC
>TRBV29-1|many|TRBJ1-2|-
CSVVTAYGYTF
TGCAGCGTTGTGACAGCCTATGGCTACACCTTC
>TRBV19|few|TRBJ2-5|-
CASSLGRSSDIVGTQYF
TGTGCCAGTAGTCTTGGTAGGAGCTCTGACATCGTCGGGACCCAGTACTTC
>TRBV7-3|many|TRBJ2-7|-
CASSLFRGSYEQYF
TGTGCCAGCAGCTTATTTAGGGGATCCTACGAGCAGTACTTC
>TRBV7-3|-|TRBJ2-2|-
CASSVQGDRELFF
TGTGCCAGCAGCGTTCAGGGAGACCGGGAGCTGTTTTTT
>TRBV3-1|-|TRBJ2-1|-
CASSQGGKDYNEQFF
TGTGCCAGCAGCCAAGGCGGGAAGGATTACAATGAGCAGTTCTTC
>TRBV25-1|-|TRBJ1-3|-
CASSSPGTGNTIYF
TGTGCCAGCAGTTCACCAGGGACTGGAAACACCATATATTTT
>TRBV7-6|many|TRBJ2-5|TRBD1
CASSFGTGVRETQYF
TGTGCCAGCAGCTTCGGGACAGGGGTTCGGGAGACCCAGTACTTC
>TRBV5-6|few|TRBJ2-1|-
CASSLGVTEQFF
TGTGCCAGCAGCTTGGGAGTCACTGAGCAGTTCTTC
>TRBV5-1|once|TRBJ1-1|-
CASSFGAGTEAFF
TGTGCCAGCAGCTTTGGTGCTGGTACTGAAGCTTTCTTT
>TRBV2|many|TRBJ2-5|TRBD1
CASSGQAYQETQYF
TGTGCCAGCAGCGGACAGGCCTACCAAGAGACCCAGTACTTC
>TRBV7-3|many|TRBJ2-5|-
CASSAGMQETQYF
TGTGCCAGCAGCGCCGGGATGCAAGAGACCCAGTACTTC
>TRBV7-3|many|TRBJ2-2|-
CASSPSGNTGELFF
TGTGCCAGCAGCCCCTCCGGGAACACCGGGGAGCTGTTTTTT
>TRBV6-1|few|TRBJ2-2|-
CASTPRSGPAPNTGELFF
TGTGCCAGCACCCCCCGCTCCGGCCCAGCGCCGAACACCGGGGAGCTGTTTTTT
>TRBV20-1|-|TRBJ1-1|-
CSASAGTGVSEAFF
TGCAGTGCTAGTGCAGGCACTGGGGTGTCTGAAGCTTTCTTT
>TRBV20-1|few|TRBJ2-7|TRBD2
CSARRDYLSYEQYF
TGCAGTGCTAGAAGGGACTACCTATCCTACGAGCAGTACTTC
>TRBV27|many|TRBJ2-5|-
CASGRPQETQYF
TGTGCCAGCGGGCGTCCCCAAGAGACCCAGTACTTC
>TRBV2|many|TRBJ2-7|-
CASSEDRLTYEQYF
TGTGCCAGCAGTGAGGACCGCCTTACCTACGAGCAGTACTTC
>TRBV10-2|few|TRBJ1-2|-
CASSEIHHGASYGYTF
TGCGCCAGCAGTGAGATCCACCACGGGGCCTCCTATGGCTACACCTTC
>TRBV28|many|TRBJ1-4|-
CASNLAGDEKLFF
TGTGCCAGCAATCTCGCGGGCGATGAAAAACTGTTTTTT